This T cell receptor beta chain came from a study of T cells in Graves' hyperthyroidism and ophthalmopathy. The study, taken as a whole, reports: The model identified upcoming ophthalmopathy a median roughly 6 months ahead of onset.

Researchers amplified the TCR beta CDR3 regions from RNA transcripts. The HTBI set primed first-round TCR CDR3 RT-PCR. TCRdb reprocessed the multiplex PCR reads with MiXCR, giving one entry per CDR3 protein. Of hundreds of thousands of distinct CDR3 sequences listed, 15% are singletons. The sample holds many counts of this clonotype. No antigen is known for it. The germline CDR1 and CDR2 sequences are SGHVS and FQNEAQ. V was trimmed by 1 base and J by 1 base, leaving 13 bases between them. This CDR3 has 16 amino acids. Patients between 18 and 65 years old had hyperthyroidism, newly diagnosed and lasting under 2 months. Clinicians diagnosed patients from clinical symptoms, serum thyroxine and TRAb, thyroid ultrasound and orbital computed tomography.

The TCR originated in a woman in her 30s with Graves' hyperthyroidism. The sample consisted of blood. The genes are TRBV7-8 and TRBJ2-5; a weak D match, TRBD1 (6 bases). DNA for the CDR3: TGTGCCAGCAGCTTAGGGACAGCCAGAATCCAAGAGACCCAGTACTTC. Translation gives CASSLGTARIQETQYF. The whole variable domain, filled in from reference TRBV7-8 and TRBJ2-5, reads GAGVSQSPRYKVAKRGQDVALRCDPISGHVSLFWYQQALGQGPEFLTYFQNEAQLDKSGLPSDRFFAERPEGSVSTLKIQRTQQEDSAVYLCASSLGTARIQETQYFGPGTRLLVL.